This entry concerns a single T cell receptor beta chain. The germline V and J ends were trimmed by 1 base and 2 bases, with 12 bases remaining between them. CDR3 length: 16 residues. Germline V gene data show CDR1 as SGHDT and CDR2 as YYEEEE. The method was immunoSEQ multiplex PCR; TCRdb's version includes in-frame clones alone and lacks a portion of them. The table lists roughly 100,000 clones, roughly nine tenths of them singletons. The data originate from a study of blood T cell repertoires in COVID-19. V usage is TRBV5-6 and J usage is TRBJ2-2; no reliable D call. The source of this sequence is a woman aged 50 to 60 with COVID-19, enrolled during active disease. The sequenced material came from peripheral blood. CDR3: CASSLRQAFNTGELFF. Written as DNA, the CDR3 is TGTGCCAGCAGCTTGCGTCAGGCCTTTAACACCGGGGAGCTGTTTTTT.